This T cell receptor (beta chain) is drawn from a study of high-grade serous ovarian cancer treatment subgroups. Tumor tissue was taken before any definitive surgery or chemotherapy was given. Points on this clone: The antigen is unknown.

TCRdb's copy holds only in-frame clones and misses some; the assay was immunoSEQ multiplex PCR. The top ten clones hold around 20% of a sample with some 710 clones, over 60% of them seen once. Trimming cost V 1 base and J 8 bases, with 12 bases left between them. CDR1 and CDR2 (germline): SGHRS, YFSETQ. The CDR3 spans 13 residues. General study findings and limits: Repertoire similarity ranged about 0.095 to 0.8 between tumors of one patient. Higher neoantigen levels went with greater TCR clonal relatedness. The analyses considered CDR3 and ignored CDR1 and CDR2.

V and J are TRBV5-1 and TRBJ1-1; a weak D match, TRBD1 (6 bases). The origin of this receptor is a human donor with high-grade serous ovarian cancer. Sequences were obtained from tumor tissue. CDR3 amino acids: CASSLRGQGEAFF. CDR3 bases: TGCGCCAGCAGCTTGAGAGGGCAGGGGGAAGCTTTCTTT.